This T cell receptor (beta chain) was observed in a study of blood T cell repertoires in COVID-19. On the study more broadly: Samples taken during acute and convalescent COVID-19 were collected in the United States, Italy and Spain. Sources were T cells, B-cell-depleted T cells, or PBMCs; the material itself was cDNA or gDNA.

The germline CDR1 and CDR2 sequences are MNHEY and SVGAGI. The CDR3 is made up of 15 amino acids. V was shortened by 4 bases and J by 1 base, with 13 bases between the two germline ends. In the source study's methods: Amplification with reference gene primers provided the estimates of nucleated cell counts. Using immunoSEQ multiplex PCR, the repertoire was profiled, and TCRdb retains in-frame clones only, with some absent. The DNA gave D and trimming, while V, J and clone size come from that table. The sample includes around 180,000 clones, approximately 83% of them seen just once. The receptor was derived from a human donor in a cohort sampled during active COVID-19. The rearrangement links TRBV6-5 to TRBJ1-1, with D unresolved. The specimen was peripheral blood. The CDR3: CASSSPGVANTEAFF. The DNA of the CDR3 is TGTGCCAGCAGTTCCCCTGGTGTGGCGAACACTGAAGCTTTCTTT.